This T cell receptor (beta chain) was found in a study of blood T cell repertoires in COVID-19. Study details: T cells, B-cell-depleted T cells, or PBMCs supplied cDNA or gDNA.

With V trimmed by 2 bases and J by 0 bases, 11 bases remained unmatched. The CDR3 has 19 residues. Germline CDR1 is LGHNA and CDR2 is YNFKEQ. Per the study methods: Cell counts per sample came from amplifying reference gene primers. Generated by immunoSEQ multiplex PCR, the TCRdb table keeps only in-frame clones and is missing some. V, J and clone size derive from that table, while D and trimming were established from the DNA sequence. The repertoire holds about 130,000 clones, with approximately 81% as singletons. Sequencing input: peripheral blood. The V and J genes are TRBV4-2 and TRBJ2-5; 11 bases align to TRBD2. This receptor was obtained from a man between 60 and 75 years old with acute or convalescent COVID-19. CDR3 nucleotides: TGTGCCAGCAGCCAAACCCGTATAGCTAGCGGGGGGTACCAAGAGACCCAGTACTTC. Its protein product is CASSQTRIASGGYQETQYF.